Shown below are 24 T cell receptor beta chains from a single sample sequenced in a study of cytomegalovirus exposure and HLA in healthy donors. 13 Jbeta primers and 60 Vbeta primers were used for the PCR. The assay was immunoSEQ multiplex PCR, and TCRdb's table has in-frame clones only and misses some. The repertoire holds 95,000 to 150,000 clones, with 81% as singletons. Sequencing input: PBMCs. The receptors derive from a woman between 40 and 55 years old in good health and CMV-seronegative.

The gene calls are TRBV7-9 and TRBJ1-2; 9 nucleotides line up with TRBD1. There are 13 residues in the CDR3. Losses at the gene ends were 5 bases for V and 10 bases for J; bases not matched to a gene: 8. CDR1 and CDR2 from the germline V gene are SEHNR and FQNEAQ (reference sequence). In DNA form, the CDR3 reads TGTGCCAGCAGCCGAGCACAGGGGGCGGACTACACCTTC. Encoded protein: CASSRAQGADYTF.

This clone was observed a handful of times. The chain's CDR3 is CASSLAGGEGNTEAFF. Here the CDR3 DNA reads TGCGCCAGCAGCTTGGCAGGGGGCGAGGGGAACACTGAAGCTTTCTTT. The chain has TRBV5-1 and TRBJ1-1, with 8 bases identical to TRBD1. Germline V gene sequence: CDR1 SGHRS, CDR2 YFSETQ. V lost 0 bases, J lost 1 base, and 5 bases stayed unmatched. The CDR3 has 16 residues.

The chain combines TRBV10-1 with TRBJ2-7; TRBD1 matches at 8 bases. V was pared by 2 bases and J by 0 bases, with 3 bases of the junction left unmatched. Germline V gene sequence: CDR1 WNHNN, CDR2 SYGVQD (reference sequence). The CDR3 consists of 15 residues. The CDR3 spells CASSEGTGPSYEQYF. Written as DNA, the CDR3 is TGCGCCAGCAGTGAGGGGACAGGACCCTCCTACGAGCAGTACTTC.

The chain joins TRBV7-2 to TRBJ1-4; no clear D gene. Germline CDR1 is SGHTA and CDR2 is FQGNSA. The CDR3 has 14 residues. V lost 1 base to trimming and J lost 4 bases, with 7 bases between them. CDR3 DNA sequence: TGTGCCAGCAGCTTAGACGGGTATAATGAAAAACTGTTTTTT. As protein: CASSLDGYNEKLFF.

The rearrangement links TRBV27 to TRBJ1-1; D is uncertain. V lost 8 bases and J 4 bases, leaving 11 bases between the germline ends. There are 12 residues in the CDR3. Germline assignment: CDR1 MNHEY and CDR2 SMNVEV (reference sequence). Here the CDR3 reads CASWRKGTEAFF. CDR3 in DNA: TGTGCCAGCTGGAGAAAAGGCACTGAAGCTTTCTTT.

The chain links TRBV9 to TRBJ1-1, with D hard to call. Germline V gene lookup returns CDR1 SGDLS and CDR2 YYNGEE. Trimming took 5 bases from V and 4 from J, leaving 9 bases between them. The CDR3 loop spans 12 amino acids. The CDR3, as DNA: TGTGCCAGCAGTCCAGGTAGCACTGAAGCTTTCTTT. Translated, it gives CASSPGSTEAFF. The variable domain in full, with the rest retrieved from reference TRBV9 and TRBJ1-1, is DSGVTQTPKHLITATGQRVTLRCSPRSGDLSVYWYQQSLDQGLQFLIQYYNGEERAKGNILERFSAQQFPDLHSELNLSSLELGDSALYFCASSPGSTEAFFGQGTRLTVV.

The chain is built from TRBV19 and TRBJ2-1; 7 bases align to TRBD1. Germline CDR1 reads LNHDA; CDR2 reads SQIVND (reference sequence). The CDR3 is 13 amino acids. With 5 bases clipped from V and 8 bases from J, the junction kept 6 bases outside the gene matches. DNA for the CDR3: TGTGCCAGTAGTTCCCGACAGGGCGATGAGCAGTTCTTC. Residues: CASSSRQGDEQFF.

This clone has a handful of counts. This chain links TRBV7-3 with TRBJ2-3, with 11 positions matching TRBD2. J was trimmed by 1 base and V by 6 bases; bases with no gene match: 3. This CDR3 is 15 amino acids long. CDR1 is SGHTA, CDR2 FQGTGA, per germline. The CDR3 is CASRLAGGGTDTQYF. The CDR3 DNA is TGTGCCAGCAGGTTAGCGGGAGGGGGCACAGATACGCAGTATTTT. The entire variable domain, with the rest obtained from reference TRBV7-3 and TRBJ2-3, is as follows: GAGVSQTPSNKVTEKGKYVELRCDPISGHTALYWYRQSLGQGPEFLIYFQGTGAADDSGLPNDRFFAVRPEGSVSTLKIQRTERGDSAVYLCASRLAGGGTDTQYFGPGTRLTVL.

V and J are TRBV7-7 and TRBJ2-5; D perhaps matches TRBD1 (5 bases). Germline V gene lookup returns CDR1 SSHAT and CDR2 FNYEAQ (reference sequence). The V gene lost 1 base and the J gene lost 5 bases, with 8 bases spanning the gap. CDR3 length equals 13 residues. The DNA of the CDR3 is TGTGCCAGCAGCTTAGGGACAACCGAGACCCAGTACTTC. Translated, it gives CASSLGTTETQYF.

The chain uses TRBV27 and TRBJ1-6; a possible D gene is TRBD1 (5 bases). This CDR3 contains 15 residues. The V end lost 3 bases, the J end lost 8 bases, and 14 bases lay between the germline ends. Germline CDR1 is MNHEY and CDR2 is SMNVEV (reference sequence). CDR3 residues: CASSFGGDGDSPLHF. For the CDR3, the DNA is TGTGCCAGCAGTTTCGGGGGAGACGGTGATTCACCCCTCCACTTT.

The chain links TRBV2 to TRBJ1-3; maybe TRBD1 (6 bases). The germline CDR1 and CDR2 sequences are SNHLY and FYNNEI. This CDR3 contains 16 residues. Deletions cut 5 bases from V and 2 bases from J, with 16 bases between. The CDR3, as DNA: TGTGCCAGCAGTTATAACAGGGTACCTCCTGGAAACACCATATATTTT. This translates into CASSYNRVPPGNTIYF.

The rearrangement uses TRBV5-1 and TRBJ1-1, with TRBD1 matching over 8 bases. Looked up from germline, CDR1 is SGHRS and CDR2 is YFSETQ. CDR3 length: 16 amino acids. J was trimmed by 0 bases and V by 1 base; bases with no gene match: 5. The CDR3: CASSLPSGGLNTEAFF. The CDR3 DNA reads TGCGCCAGCAGCTTGCCTTCAGGGGGCCTGAACACTGAAGCTTTCTTT.

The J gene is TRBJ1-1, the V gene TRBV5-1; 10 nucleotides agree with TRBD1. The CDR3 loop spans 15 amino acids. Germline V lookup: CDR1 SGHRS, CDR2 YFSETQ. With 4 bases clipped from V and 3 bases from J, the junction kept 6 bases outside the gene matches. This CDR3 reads CASSRQGAEDTEAFF. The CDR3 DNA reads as TGCGCCAGCAGCCGACAGGGGGCGGAGGACACTGAAGCTTTCTTT.

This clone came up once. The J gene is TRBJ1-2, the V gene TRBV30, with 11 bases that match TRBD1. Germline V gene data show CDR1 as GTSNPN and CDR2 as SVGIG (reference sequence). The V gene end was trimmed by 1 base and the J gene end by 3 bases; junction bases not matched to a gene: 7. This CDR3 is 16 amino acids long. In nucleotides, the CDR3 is TGTGCCTGGAGTGCCCTGGGGACAGGGGGATACTATGGCTACACCTTC. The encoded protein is CAWSALGTGGYYGYTF.

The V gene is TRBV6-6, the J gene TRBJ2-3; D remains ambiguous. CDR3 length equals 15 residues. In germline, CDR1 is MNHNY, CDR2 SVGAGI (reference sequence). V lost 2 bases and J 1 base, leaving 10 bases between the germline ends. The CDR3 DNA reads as TGTGCCAGCAGTTACCCAGTCCTGGGCACAGATACGCAGTATTTT. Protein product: CASSYPVLGTDTQYF.

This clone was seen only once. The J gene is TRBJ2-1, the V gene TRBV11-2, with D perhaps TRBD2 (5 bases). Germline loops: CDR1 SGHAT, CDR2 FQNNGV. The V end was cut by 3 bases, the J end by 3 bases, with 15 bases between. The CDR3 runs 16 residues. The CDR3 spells CASSFRGSDLYNEQFF. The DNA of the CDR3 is TGTGCCAGCAGCTTCCGGGGTAGCGACCTCTACAATGAGCAGTTCTTC.

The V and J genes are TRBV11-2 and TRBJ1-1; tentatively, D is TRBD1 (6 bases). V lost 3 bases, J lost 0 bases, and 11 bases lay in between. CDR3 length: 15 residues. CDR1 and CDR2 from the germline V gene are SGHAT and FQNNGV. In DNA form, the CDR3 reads TGTGCCAGCAGCTTCGGCAGGGGCCTGAACACTGAAGCTTTCTTT. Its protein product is CASSFGRGLNTEAFF. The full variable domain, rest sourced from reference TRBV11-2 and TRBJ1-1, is EAGVAQSPRYKIIEKRQSVAFWCNPISGHATLYWYQQILGQGPKLLIQFQNNGVVDDSQLPKDRFSAERLKGVDSTLKIQPAKLEDSAVYLCASSFGRGLNTEAFFGQGTRLTVV.

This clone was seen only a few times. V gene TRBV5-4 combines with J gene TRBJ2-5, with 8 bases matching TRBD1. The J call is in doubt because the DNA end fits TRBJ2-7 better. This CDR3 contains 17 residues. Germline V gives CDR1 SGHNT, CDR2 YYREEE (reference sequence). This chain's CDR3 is CASSLDGPGGLIYEQYF. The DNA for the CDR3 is TGTGCCAGCAGCTTGGACGGACCAGGGGGCCTAATCTACGAGCAGTACTTC.

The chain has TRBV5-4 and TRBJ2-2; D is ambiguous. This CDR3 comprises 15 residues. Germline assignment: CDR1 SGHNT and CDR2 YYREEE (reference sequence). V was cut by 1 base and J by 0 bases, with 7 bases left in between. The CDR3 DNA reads TGTGCCAGCAGCTTGACGGGTGCGAACACCGGGGAGCTGTTTTTT. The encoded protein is CASSLTGANTGELFF.

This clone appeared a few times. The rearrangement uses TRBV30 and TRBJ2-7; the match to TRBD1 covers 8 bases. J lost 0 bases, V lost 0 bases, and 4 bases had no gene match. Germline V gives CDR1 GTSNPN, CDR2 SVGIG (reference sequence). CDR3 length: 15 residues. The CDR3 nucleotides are TGTGCCTGGAGTGTCGGACAGGGCTTCTCCTACGAGCAGTACTTC. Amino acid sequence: CAWSVGQGFSYEQYF.

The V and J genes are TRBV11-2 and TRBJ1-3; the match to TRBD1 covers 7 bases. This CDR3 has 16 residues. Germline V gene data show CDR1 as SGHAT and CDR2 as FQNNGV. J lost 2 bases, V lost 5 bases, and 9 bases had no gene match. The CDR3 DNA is TGTGCCAGCAGCGCCCGACAGGGAAAGACTGGAAACACCATATATTTT. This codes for CASSARQGKTGNTIYF.

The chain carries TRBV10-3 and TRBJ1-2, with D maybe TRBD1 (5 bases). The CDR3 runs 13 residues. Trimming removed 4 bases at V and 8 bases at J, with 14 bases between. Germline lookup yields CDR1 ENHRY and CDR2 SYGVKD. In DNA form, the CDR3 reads TGTGCCATCAGTGCGGAGGGGTCTGAGGGCTACACCTTC. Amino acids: CAISAEGSEGYTF.

The CDR3 loop is CASSSAGLAVGNEQFF. The CDR3 region has the DNA TGTGCCAGCAGTTCCGCGGGACTAGCGGTCGGTAATGAGCAGTTCTTC. The chain joins TRBV6-6 to TRBJ2-1, with 11 bases fitting TRBD2. V lost 4 bases, J lost 7 bases, and 9 bases stayed unmatched. This CDR3 contains 16 residues. Germline loops: CDR1 MNHNY, CDR2 SVGAGI (reference sequence).

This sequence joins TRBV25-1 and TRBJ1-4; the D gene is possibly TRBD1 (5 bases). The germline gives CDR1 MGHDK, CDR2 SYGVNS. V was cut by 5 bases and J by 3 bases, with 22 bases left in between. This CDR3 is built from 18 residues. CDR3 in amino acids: CASSPRGGSITANEKLFF. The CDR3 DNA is TGTGCCAGCAGTCCTCGGGGGGGAAGCATTACGGCTAATGAAAAACTGTTTTTT.